This entry is about one TCR beta chain. This was the immunoSEQ v3.0 assay at survey level. Assay: immunoSEQ multiplex PCR; the TCRdb copy retains only in-frame clones and omits some. The sample carries just over 35,000 clones, just under 95% recorded once. These data originate in a study of long-term antiretroviral therapy in people with HIV. This CDR3 comprises 13 residues. The germline CDR1 and CDR2 sequences are MGHDK and SYGVNS. V was trimmed by 5 bases and J by 6 bases, leaving 12 bases between them. This sequence joins TRBV25-1 and TRBJ2-3, with D tentatively TRBD2 (5 bases). This sequence was found in a woman between 50 and 59 years old with HIV. The sequenced sample was unsorted PBMCs, obtained 4.1 years after starting antiretroviral therapy. CDR3 bases: TGTGCCAGCAGTTTGGCGGGCAGCGATACGCAGTATTTT. The encoded protein is CASSLAGSDTQYF. Filled out from reference TRBV25-1 and TRBJ2-3, the complete variable domain reads EADIYQTPRYLVIGTGKKITLECSQTMGHDKMYWYQQDPGMELHLIHYSYGVNSTEKGDLSSESTVSRIRTEHFPLTLESARPSHTSQYLCASSLAGSDTQYFGPGTRLTVL.